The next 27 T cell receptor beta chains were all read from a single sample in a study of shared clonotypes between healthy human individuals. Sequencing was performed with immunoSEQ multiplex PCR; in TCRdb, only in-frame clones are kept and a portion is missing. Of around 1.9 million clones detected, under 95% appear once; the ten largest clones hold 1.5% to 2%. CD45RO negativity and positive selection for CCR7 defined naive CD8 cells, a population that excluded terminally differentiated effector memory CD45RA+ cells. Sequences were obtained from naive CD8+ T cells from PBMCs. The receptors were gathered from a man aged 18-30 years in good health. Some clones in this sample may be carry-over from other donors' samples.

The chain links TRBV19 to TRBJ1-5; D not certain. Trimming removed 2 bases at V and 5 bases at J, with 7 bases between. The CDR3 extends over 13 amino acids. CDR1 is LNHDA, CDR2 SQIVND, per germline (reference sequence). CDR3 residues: CASSIRRDQPQHF. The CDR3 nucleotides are TGTGCCAGTAGTATAAGACGGGATCAGCCCCAGCATTTT.

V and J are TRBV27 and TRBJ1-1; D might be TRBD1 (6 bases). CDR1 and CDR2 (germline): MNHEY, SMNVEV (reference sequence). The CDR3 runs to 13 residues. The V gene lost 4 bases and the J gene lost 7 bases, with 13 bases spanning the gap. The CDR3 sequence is CASSWDTVGEAFF. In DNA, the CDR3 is TGTGCCAGCAGTTGGGACACGGTGGGTGAAGCTTTCTTT.

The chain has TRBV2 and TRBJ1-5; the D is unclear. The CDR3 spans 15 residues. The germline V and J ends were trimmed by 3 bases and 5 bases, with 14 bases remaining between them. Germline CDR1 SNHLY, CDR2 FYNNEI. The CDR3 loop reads CASSDPPGGYQPQHF. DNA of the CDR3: TGTGCCAGCAGTGACCCCCCGGGAGGGTATCAGCCCCAGCATTTT.

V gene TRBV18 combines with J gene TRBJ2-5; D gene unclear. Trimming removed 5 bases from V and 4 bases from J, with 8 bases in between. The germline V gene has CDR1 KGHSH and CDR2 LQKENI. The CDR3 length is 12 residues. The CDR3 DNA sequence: TGTGCCAGCTCATCGCCCCCAGAGACCCAGTACTTC. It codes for CASSSPPETQYF.

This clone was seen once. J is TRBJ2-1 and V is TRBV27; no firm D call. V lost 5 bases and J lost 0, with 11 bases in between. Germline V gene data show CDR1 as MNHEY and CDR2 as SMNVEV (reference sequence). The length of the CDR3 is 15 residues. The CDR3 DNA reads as TGTGCCAGCAGTGACACCCGAATCTCCTACAATGAGCAGTTCTTC. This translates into CASSDTRISYNEQFF.

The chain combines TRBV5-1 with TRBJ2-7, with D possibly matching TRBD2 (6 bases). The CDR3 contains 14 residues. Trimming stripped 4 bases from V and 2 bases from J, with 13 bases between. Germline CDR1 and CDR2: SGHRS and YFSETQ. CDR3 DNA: TGCGCCAGCAGCCCCGGGGTAGCGGCCTACGAGCAGTACTTC. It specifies CASSPGVAAYEQYF.

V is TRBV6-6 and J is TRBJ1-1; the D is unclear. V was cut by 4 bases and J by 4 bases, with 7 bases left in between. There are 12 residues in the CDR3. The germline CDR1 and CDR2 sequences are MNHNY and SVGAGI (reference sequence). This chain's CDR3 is CASSFMSTEAFF. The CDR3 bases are TGTGCCAGCAGTTTTATGAGCACTGAAGCTTTCTTT.

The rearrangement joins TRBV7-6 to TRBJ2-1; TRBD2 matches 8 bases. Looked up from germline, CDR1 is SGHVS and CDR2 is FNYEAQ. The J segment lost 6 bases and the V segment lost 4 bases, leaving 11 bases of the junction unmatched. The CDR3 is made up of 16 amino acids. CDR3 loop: CASSSLSAGAINEQFF. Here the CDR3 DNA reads TGTGCCAGCAGCTCACTGTCAGCGGGAGCAATCAATGAGCAGTTCTTC.

CDR3 loop: CASHDGGMGYGYTF. CDR3 DNA: TGTGCCAGCCACGACGGGGGGATGGGGTATGGCTACACCTTC. The V call is TRBV25-1, the J call TRBJ1-2, with a weak D call TRBD1 (5 bases). Germline V gene data show CDR1 as MGHDK and CDR2 as SYGVNS. This CDR3 spans 14 amino acids. The V and J ends lost 8 bases and 5 bases respectively, with 18 bases between them.

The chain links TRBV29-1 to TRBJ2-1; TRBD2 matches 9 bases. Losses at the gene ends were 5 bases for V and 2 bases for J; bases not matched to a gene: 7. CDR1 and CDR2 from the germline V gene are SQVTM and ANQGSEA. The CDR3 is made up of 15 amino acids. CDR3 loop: CSVQRLAATYNEQFF. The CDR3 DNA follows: TGCAGCGTTCAGAGACTAGCGGCCACCTACAATGAGCAGTTCTTC.

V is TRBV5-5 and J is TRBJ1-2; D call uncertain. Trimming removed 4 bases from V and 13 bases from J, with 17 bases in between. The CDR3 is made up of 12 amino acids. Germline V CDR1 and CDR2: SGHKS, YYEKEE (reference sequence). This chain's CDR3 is CASSGERPGCTF. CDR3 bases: TGTGCCAGCAGCGGAGAAAGGCCTGGTTGCACCTTC.

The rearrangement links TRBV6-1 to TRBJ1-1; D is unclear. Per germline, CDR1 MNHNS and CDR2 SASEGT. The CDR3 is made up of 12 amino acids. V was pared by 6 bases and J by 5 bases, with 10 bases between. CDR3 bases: TGTGCCAGCAGAGCGATCGGGACTGAAGCTTTCTTT. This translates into CASRAIGTEAFF.

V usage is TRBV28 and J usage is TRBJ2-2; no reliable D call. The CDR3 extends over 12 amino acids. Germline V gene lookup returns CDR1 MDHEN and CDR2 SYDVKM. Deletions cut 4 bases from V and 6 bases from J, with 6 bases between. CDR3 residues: CASSSRPGELFF. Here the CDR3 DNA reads TGTGCCAGCAGTTCTCGACCCGGGGAGCTGTTTTTT.

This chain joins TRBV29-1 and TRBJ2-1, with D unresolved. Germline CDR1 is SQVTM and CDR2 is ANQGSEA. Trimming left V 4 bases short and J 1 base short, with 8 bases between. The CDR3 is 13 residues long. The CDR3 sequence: CSVADRSYNEQFF. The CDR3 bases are TGCAGCGTTGCTGATCGTTCCTACAATGAGCAGTTCTTC.

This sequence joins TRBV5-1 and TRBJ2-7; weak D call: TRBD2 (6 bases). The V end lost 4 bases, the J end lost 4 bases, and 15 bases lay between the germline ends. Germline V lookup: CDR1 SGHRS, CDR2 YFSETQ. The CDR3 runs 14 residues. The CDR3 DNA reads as TGCGCCAGCAGCCCGGAATGGGGAGGATACGAGCAGTACTTC. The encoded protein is CASSPEWGGYEQYF.

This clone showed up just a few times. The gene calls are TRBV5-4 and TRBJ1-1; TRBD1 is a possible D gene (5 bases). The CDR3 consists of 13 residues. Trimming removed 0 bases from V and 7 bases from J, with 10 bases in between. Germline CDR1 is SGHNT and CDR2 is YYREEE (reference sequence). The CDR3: CASSLGGSGEAFF. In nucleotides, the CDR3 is TGTGCCAGCAGCTTGGGGGGGTCGGGTGAAGCTTTCTTT.

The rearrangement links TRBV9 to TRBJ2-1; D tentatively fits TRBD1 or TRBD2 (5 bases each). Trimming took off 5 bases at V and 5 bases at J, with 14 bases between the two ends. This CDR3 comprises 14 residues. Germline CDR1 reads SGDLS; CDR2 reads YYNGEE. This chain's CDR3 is CASSAGTPDNEQFF. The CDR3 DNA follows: TGTGCCAGCAGTGCCGGGACCCCCGACAATGAGCAGTTCTTC.

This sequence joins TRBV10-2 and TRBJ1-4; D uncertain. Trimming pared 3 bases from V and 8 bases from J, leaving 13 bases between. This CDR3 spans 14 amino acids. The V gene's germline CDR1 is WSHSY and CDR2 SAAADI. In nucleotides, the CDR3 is TGCGCCAGCAGTGAAACTGATTCGGGCGAAAAACTGTTTTTT. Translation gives CASSETDSGEKLFF.

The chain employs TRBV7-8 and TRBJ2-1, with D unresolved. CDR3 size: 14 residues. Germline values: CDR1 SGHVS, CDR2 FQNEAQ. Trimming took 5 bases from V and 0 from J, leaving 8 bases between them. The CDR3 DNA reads TGTGCCAGCAGCCCCAGAAGCTCCTACAATGAGCAGTTCTTC. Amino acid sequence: CASSPRSSYNEQFF. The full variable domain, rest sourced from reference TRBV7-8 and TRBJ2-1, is GAGVSQSPRYKVAKRGQDVALRCDPISGHVSLFWYQQALGQGPEFLTYFQNEAQLDKSGLPSDRFFAERPEGSVSTLKIQRTQQEDSAVYLCASSPRSSYNEQFFGPGTRLTVL.

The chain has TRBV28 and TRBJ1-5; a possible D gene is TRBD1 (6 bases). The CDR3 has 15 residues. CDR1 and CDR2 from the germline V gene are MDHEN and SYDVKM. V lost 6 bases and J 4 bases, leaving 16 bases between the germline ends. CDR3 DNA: TGTGCCAGCAGGGTGACAGGAGCGTTGAATCAGCCCCAGCATTTT. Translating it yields CASRVTGALNQPQHF.

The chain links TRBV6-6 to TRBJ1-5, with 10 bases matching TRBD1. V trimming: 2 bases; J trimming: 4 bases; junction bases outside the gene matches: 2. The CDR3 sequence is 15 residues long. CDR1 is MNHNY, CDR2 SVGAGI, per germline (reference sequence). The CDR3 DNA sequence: TGTGCCAGCAGTTACCTGGGACAGGGGAATCAGCCCCAGCATTTT. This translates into CASSYLGQGNQPQHF.

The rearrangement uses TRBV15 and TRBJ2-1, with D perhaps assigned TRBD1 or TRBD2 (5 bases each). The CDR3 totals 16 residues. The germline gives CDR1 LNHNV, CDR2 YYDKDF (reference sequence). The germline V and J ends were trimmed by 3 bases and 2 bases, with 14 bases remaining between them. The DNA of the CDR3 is TGTGCCACCAGCAGTCCCCGGGACGGAACCTACAATGAGCAGTTCTTC. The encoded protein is CATSSPRDGTYNEQFF.

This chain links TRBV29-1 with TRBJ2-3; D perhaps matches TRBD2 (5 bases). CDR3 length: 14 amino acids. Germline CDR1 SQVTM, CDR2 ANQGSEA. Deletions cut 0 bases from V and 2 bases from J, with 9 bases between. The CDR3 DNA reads TGCAGCGTTGAAGAGGACTCTAACACAGATACGCAGTATTTT. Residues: CSVEEDSNTDTQYF.

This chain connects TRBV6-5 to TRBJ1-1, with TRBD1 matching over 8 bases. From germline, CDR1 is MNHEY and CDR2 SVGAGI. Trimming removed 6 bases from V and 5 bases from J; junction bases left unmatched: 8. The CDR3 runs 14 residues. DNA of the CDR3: TGTGCCAGCAGGCAACAGGGGGGAAAGACTGAAGCTTTCTTT. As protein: CASRQQGGKTEAFF.

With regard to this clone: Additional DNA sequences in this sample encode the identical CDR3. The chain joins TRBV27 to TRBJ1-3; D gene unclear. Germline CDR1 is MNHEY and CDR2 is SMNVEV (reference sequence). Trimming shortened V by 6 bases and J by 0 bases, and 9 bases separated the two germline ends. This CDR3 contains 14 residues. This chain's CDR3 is CASSSRISGNTIYF. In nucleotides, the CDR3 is TGTGCCAGCAGCTCTCGGATCTCTGGAAACACCATATATTTT.

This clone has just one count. CDR3 sequence: CASSVWGANDEQYF. The CDR3 nucleotides read TGTGCCAGCAGTGTTTGGGGGGCGAACGACGAGCAGTACTTC. The chain carries TRBV27 and TRBJ2-7; D may correspond to TRBD1 or TRBD2 (6 bases each). CDR3 length equals 14 residues. V lost 5 bases and J 5 bases, leaving 16 bases between the germline ends. Germline V gene data show CDR1 as MNHEY and CDR2 as SMNVEV (reference sequence).

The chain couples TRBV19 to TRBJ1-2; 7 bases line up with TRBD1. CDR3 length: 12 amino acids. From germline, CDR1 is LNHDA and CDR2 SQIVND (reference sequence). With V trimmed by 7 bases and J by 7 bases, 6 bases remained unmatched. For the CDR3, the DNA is TGTGCCAGTAAACGACAGGGTGGTGGCTACACCTTC. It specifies CASKRQGGGYTF.